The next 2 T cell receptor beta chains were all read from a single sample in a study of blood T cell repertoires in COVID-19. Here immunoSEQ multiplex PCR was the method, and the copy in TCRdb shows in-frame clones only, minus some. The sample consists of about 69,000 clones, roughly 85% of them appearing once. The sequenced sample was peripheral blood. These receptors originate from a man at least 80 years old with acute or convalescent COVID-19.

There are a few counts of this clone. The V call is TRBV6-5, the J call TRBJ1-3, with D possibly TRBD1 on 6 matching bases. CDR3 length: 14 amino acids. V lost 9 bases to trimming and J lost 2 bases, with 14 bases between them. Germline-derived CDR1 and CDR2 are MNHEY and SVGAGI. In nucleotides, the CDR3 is TGTGCCAGTATTACAGGGTCAGCTGGAAACACCATATATTTT. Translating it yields CASITGSAGNTIYF.

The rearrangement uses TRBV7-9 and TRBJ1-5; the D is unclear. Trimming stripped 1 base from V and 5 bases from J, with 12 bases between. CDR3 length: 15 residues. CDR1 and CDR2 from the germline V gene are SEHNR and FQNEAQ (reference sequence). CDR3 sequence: CASSLDTEVDQPQHF. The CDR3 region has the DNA TGTGCCAGCAGCTTAGACACCGAGGTGGATCAGCCCCAGCATTTT. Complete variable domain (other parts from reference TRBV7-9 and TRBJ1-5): DTGVSQNPRHKITKRGQNVTFRCDPISEHNRLYWYRQTLGQGPEFLTYFQNEAQLEKSRLLSDRFSAERPKGSFSTLEIQRTEQGDSAMYLCASSLDTEVDQPQHFGDGTRLSIL.